This passage covers 13 T cell receptor beta chains from one sample sequenced in a study of cytomegalovirus exposure and HLA in healthy donors. The PCR used 60 Vbeta and 13 Jbeta primers. Produced via immunoSEQ multiplex PCR; TCRdb's table is partial and in-frame only. The sample has roughly 260,000 clones, 84% seen once. The sample comprised PBMCs. The receptors originated from a woman between 40 and 50 years old in good health and CMV-seropositive.

This sequence joins TRBV19 and TRBJ1-2; 8 positions agree with TRBD1. The CDR3 has 12 residues. V shed 5 bases, J shed 8 bases, and the junction held 4 bases outside the gene matches. From germline, CDR1 is LNHDA and CDR2 SQIVND (reference sequence). The CDR3 is CASSDRGGGYTF. CDR3 nucleotides: TGTGCCAGTAGTGACAGGGGAGGAGGCTACACCTTC.

The chain links TRBV5-1 to TRBJ2-1; 10 nucleotides match TRBD2. V lost 4 bases to trimming and J lost 9 bases; unmatched junction nucleotides: 10. The CDR3 spans 15 residues. Per the germline V gene, CDR1 is SGHRS and CDR2 is YFSETQ. For the CDR3, the DNA is TGCGCCAGCAGCCCCCTAGCGGGAGAAACAAGTGAGCAGTTCTTC. The encoded protein is CASSPLAGETSEQFF.

V gene TRBV9 combines with J gene TRBJ1-1; possible D gene TRBD1, 6 bases. This CDR3 comprises 16 residues. V was clipped by 0 bases and J by 1 base, with 13 bases between them. Per the germline V gene, CDR1 is SGDLS and CDR2 is YYNGEE. CDR3 amino acids: CASSVAGGGGNTEAFF. In nucleotides, the CDR3 is TGTGCCAGCAGCGTAGCCGGGGGAGGGGGGAACACTGAAGCTTTCTTT. The variable domain in full, completed from reference TRBV9 and TRBJ1-1, reads DSGVTQTPKHLITATGQRVTLRCSPRSGDLSVYWYQQSLDQGLQFLIQYYNGEERAKGNILERFSAQQFPDLHSELNLSSLELGDSALYFCASSVAGGGGNTEAFFGQGTRLTVV.

This chain links TRBV10-3 with TRBJ1-1, with D possibly being TRBD1 (6 bases). Looked up from germline, CDR1 is ENHRY and CDR2 is SYGVKD. V was cut by 5 bases and J by 1 base, with 14 bases left in between. The CDR3 consists of 15 residues. CDR3 sequence: CAISLDPGQNTEAFF. The CDR3 DNA reads TGTGCCATCAGTCTCGACCCGGGACAGAACACTGAAGCTTTCTTT.

The V gene is TRBV27, the J gene TRBJ1-5; TRBD1 agrees at 8 bases. The V gene's germline CDR1 is MNHEY and CDR2 SMNVEV (reference sequence). The CDR3 consists of 14 residues. After removal of 4 bases from V and 5 bases from J, the junction contained 4 bases not matched to a gene. The CDR3 nucleotides are TGTGCCAGCAGTTCCAGGGGGCTGGATCAGCCCCAGCATTTT. Amino acid sequence: CASSSRGLDQPQHF.

DNA for the CDR3: TGTGCCAGCAGTGGCCCGACCGGTTTGACAGGGTTCTACTTC. This gives the protein CASSGPTGLTGFYF. V gene TRBV6-6 combines with J gene TRBJ2-4, with 7 bases lining up with TRBD1. This CDR3 has 14 amino acids. The ends lost 5 bases at V and 16 bases at J; junction bases unmatched: 17. The V gene's germline CDR1 is MNHNY and CDR2 SVGAGI (reference sequence).

The rearrangement joins TRBV5-6 to TRBJ1-3; no definite D call. Trimming took 3 bases from V and 4 from J, leaving 5 bases between them. CDR1 and CDR2 from the germline V gene are SGHDT and YYEEEE. The CDR3 sequence is 12 residues long. As DNA, the CDR3 is TGTGCCAGCAGCTACTGGGGAAACACCATATATTTT. As protein: CASSYWGNTIYF.

The rearrangement links TRBV6-5 to TRBJ2-7; TRBD1 might be the D (5 bases). The germline V gene encodes CDR1 MNHEY and CDR2 SVGAGI. V was shortened by 2 bases and J by 0 bases, with 11 bases between the two germline ends. The CDR3 covers 15 residues. CDR3 residues: CASSYRTGRSYEQYF. The DNA of the CDR3 is TGTGCCAGCAGTTACCGTACAGGCCGCTCCTACGAGCAGTACTTC.

The chain is built from TRBV2 and TRBJ2-7; 9 positions match TRBD2. The length of the CDR3 is 13 residues. In germline, CDR1 is SNHLY, CDR2 FYNNEI. The trim removed 6 bases at V and 7 bases at J, leaving 7 bases unmatched. CDR3 region: CASSLAGSEEQYF. The CDR3 region has the DNA TGTGCCAGCAGCCTAGCGGGGTCGGAGGAGCAGTACTTC.

The chain couples TRBV30 to TRBJ1-2; D unclear. Between the trimmed V and J ends, which lost 4 bases and 6 bases, there was a span of 9 bases. This CDR3 spans 11 amino acids. CDR1 is GTSNPN, CDR2 SVGIG, per germline (reference sequence). CDR3 residues: CAWIRTDGYTF. CDR3 nucleotides: TGTGCCTGGATAAGGACTGATGGCTACACCTTC. The full variable domain, its missing parts supplied by reference TRBV30 and TRBJ1-2, is SQTIHQWPATLVQPVGSPLSLECTVEGTSNPNLYWYRQAAGRGLQLLFYSVGIGQISSEVPQNLSASRPQDRQFILSSKKLLLSDSGFYLCAWIRTDGYTFGSGTRLTVV.

In its sample, this clone was seen once. This chain uses TRBV18 with TRBJ1-6; D is uncertain. There are 16 residues in the CDR3. V shed 6 bases and J shed 0 bases, with 12 bases lying between them. Germline loops: CDR1 KGHSH, CDR2 LQKENI. In DNA form, the CDR3 reads TGTGCCAGCTCTCCCAGTGTTGGCTCCTATAATTCACCCCTCCACTTT. Its protein is CASSPSVGSYNSPLHF.

The chain employs TRBV6-5 and TRBJ1-5; 8 nucleotides line up with TRBD1. The V gene end was trimmed by 6 bases and the J gene end by 3 bases; junction bases not matched to a gene: 1. The CDR3 covers 13 residues. The germline CDR1 and CDR2 sequences are MNHEY and SVGAGI. The CDR3 DNA is TGTGCCAGCAGGGGACAGGCCAATCAGCCCCAGCATTTT. Translation gives CASRGQANQPQHF.

CDR3 in DNA: TGTGCCAGCAGCCCACGGACAGGGGAAAACGAAAAACTGTTTTTT. It is translated as CASSPRTGENEKLFF. This rearrangement joins TRBV7-2 to TRBJ1-4; 9 bases match TRBD1. The V segment lost 5 bases and the J segment 8 bases; nucleotides outside the gene matches: 9. The CDR3 is 15 amino acids. Germline assignment: CDR1 SGHTA and CDR2 FQGNSA.